One sample yielded the 21 T cell receptor beta chains listed below, sequenced in a study of T cell responses to AZD1222 COVID-19 vaccine. Produced via immunoSEQ multiplex PCR; TCRdb's table is partial and in-frame only. The profile shows tens of thousands of clones, roughly 90% of them singletons. The sample consisted of peripheral blood, taken on day 0 of AZD1222 vaccination. The receptors come from an adult in good health.

This clone was detected a few times. The chain combines TRBV5-4 with TRBJ1-3; D uncertain. Looked up from germline, CDR1 is SGHNT and CDR2 is YYREEE (reference sequence). The CDR3 has 15 residues. Trimming removed 0 bases from V and 0 bases from J, with 7 bases in between. The CDR3 sequence: CASSLDSGSGNTIYF. CDR3 DNA: TGTGCCAGCAGCTTGGACTCCGGCTCTGGAAACACCATATATTTT.

The chain uses TRBV7-2 and TRBJ2-7; 9 bases fit TRBD1. V was clipped by 5 bases and J by 5 bases; unmatched bases: 13. Germline values: CDR1 SGHTA, CDR2 FQGNSA. The CDR3 is 16 amino acids. The CDR3 here is CASSTTSGTGSHEQYF. CDR3 DNA: TGTGCCAGCAGCACTACCTCCGGGACAGGGAGCCACGAGCAGTACTTC.

The chain is built from TRBV5-6 and TRBJ1-2, with D possibly matching TRBD1 (6 bases). Trimming took 1 base from V and 2 from J, leaving 15 bases between them. This CDR3 contains 16 residues. Germline CDR1 reads SGHDT; CDR2 reads YYEEEE. The CDR3: CASSLLQGRENYGYTF. CDR3 nucleotide sequence: TGTGCCAGCAGCTTGCTACAGGGTAGGGAAAACTATGGCTACACCTTC.

The V gene is TRBV6-1, the J gene TRBJ1-2; D unclear. The V end lost 3 bases, the J end lost 7 bases, and 12 bases lay between the germline ends. Germline lookup yields CDR1 MNHNS and CDR2 SASEGT. The CDR3 is 13 residues long. For the CDR3, the DNA is TGTGCCAGCAGTGATCGCGATTTAAGTGGCTACACCTTC. It specifies CASSDRDLSGYTF.

This rearrangement joins TRBV5-4 to TRBJ2-1, with TRBD2 identical over 13 bases. V lost 4 bases to trimming and J lost 3 bases; unmatched junction nucleotides: 7. CDR1 SGHNT and CDR2 YYREEE come from the germline V gene (reference sequence). The CDR3 is 17 amino acids. In nucleotides, the CDR3 is TGTGCCAGCAGCCAGTCGGGACTAGCGGGATACTACAATGAGCAGTTCTTC. The encoded protein is CASSQSGLAGYYNEQFF.

The rearrangement links TRBV15 to TRBJ1-2, with TRBD1 identical over 7 bases. The germline V gene has CDR1 LNHNV and CDR2 YYDKDF (reference sequence). After removal of 5 bases from V and 8 bases from J, the junction contained 11 bases not matched to a gene. The CDR3 has 14 amino acids. The CDR3 sequence: CATSETGLLLGYTF. DNA of the CDR3: TGTGCCACCAGCGAGACAGGGCTCCTCCTCGGCTACACCTTC.

The rearrangement links TRBV9 to TRBJ1-2; maybe TRBD1 (5 bases). This CDR3 is 15 amino acids long. The V end was cut by 4 bases, the J end by 0 bases, with 13 bases between. Germline V gives CDR1 SGDLS, CDR2 YYNGEE. The CDR3 protein is CASSIGTAPNYGYTF. The CDR3 DNA reads as TGTGCCAGCAGCATCGGGACCGCGCCTAACTATGGCTACACCTTC. The variable domain in full, completed from reference TRBV9 and TRBJ1-2, reads DSGVTQTPKHLITATGQRVTLRCSPRSGDLSVYWYQQSLDQGLQFLIQYYNGEERAKGNILERFSAQQFPDLHSELNLSSLELGDSALYFCASSIGTAPNYGYTFGSGTRLTVV.

The chain joins TRBV5-1 to TRBJ2-2; 8 bases are a match to TRBD1. V dropped 2 bases and J dropped 1; count of bases not matched to a gene: 1. This CDR3 comprises 15 residues. Germline V gene lookup returns CDR1 SGHRS and CDR2 YFSETQ. Here the CDR3 reads CASSFGQGNTGELFF. In DNA form, the CDR3 reads TGCGCCAGCAGCTTCGGACAGGGGAACACCGGGGAGCTGTTTTTT. Full variable domain (missing parts from reference TRBV5-1 and TRBJ2-2): KAGVTQTPRYLIKTRGQQVTLSCSPISGHRSVSWYQQTPGQGLQFLFEYFSETQRNKGNFPGRFSGRQFSNSRSEMNVSTLELGDSALYLCASSFGQGNTGELFFGEGSRLTVL.

The chain combines TRBV10-1 with TRBJ1-1; D ambiguous. The CDR3 length is 14 residues. Trimming left V 4 bases short and J 6 bases short, with 15 bases between. From germline, CDR1 is WNHNN and CDR2 SYGVQD (reference sequence). CDR3 loop: CASSGGQHGAEAFF. In nucleotides, the CDR3 is TGCGCCAGCAGTGGTGGTCAACATGGAGCTGAAGCTTTCTTT.

V and J are TRBV6-1 and TRBJ2-1, with a possible D match to TRBD2 (6 bases). This CDR3 has 14 amino acids. Trimming took 3 bases from V and 7 from J, leaving 13 bases between them. Germline V lookup: CDR1 MNHNS, CDR2 SASEGT. The CDR3 nucleotides are TGTGCCAGCAGTGACAGGTTCCGGGGGAATGAGCAGTTCTTC. This codes for CASSDRFRGNEQFF.

The rearrangement links TRBV7-9 to TRBJ1-6; unclear D gene. Looked up from germline, CDR1 is SEHNR and CDR2 is FQNEAQ (reference sequence). This CDR3 is 14 amino acids long. The V end was cut by 1 base, the J end by 13 bases, with 14 bases between. CDR3 region: CASSLDIRRTPLHF. CDR3 in DNA: TGTGCCAGCAGCTTAGACATAAGAAGAACCCCCCTCCACTTT.

The chain joins TRBV3-1 (or the pseudogene TRBV3-2) to TRBJ2-7, with D possibly TRBD1 on 6 matching bases. The V end was cut by 0 bases, the J end by 1 base, with 16 bases between. The CDR3 runs 17 residues. Germline CDR1 is LGHDT and CDR2 is YNNKEL (reference sequence). The CDR3 DNA sequence: TGTGCCAGCAGCCAAGACGGGTTGCAGGGGTCATCCTACGAGCAGTACTTC. Protein: CASSQDGLQGSSYEQYF.

The gene calls are TRBV5-1 and TRBJ1-1, with D possibly being TRBD1 (6 bases). This CDR3 has 14 amino acids. V shed 0 bases and J shed 6 bases, with 12 bases lying between them. Per germline, CDR1 SGHRS and CDR2 YFSETQ. This CDR3 is CASSLESGVAEAFF. CDR3 DNA sequence: TGCGCCAGCAGCTTGGAATCAGGGGTGGCTGAAGCTTTCTTT.

The CDR3 DNA reads as TGTGCCAGCTCACCTGGGACTAGCGGATCCCAAGAGACCCAGTACTTC. Its translation: CASSPGTSGSQETQYF. The chain links TRBV18 to TRBJ2-5; 11 bases map to TRBD2. With 3 bases clipped from V and 1 base from J, the junction kept 4 bases outside the gene matches. The CDR3 runs to 16 residues. Germline CDR1 and CDR2: KGHSH and LQKENI.

CDR3 bases: TGTGCCAGCAGCTACGGACAGGTGAGGACGAACACTGAAGCTTTCTTT. Translating it yields CASSYGQVRTNTEAFF. The V gene is TRBV7-9, the J gene TRBJ1-1, with 7 bases aligning to TRBD1. Germline V gene sequence: CDR1 SEHNR, CDR2 FQNEAQ (reference sequence). V shed 4 bases, J shed 1 base, and the junction held 9 bases outside the gene matches. CDR3 length: 16 residues.

The rearrangement joins TRBV11-2 to TRBJ2-7; D tentatively reads TRBD1 or TRBD2 (7 bases each). Trimming pared 5 bases from V and 3 bases from J, leaving 20 bases between. Per the germline V gene, CDR1 is SGHAT and CDR2 is FQNNGV. The CDR3 runs 16 residues. The CDR3 sequence is CASSPGGGGTDYEQYF. The CDR3 DNA is TGTGCCAGCAGCCCCGGAGGGGGAGGGACAGACTACGAGCAGTACTTC. Full variable domain (remainder filled in from reference TRBV11-2 and TRBJ2-7): EAGVAQSPRYKIIEKRQSVAFWCNPISGHATLYWYQQILGQGPKLLIQFQNNGVVDDSQLPKDRFSAERLKGVDSTLKIQPAKLEDSAVYLCASSPGGGGTDYEQYFGPGTRLTVT.

The count of this clone is one. The CDR3 sequence: CASSPRTGNTEAFF. CDR3 coding DNA: TGTGCCAGCAGCCCCAGGACAGGGAACACTGAAGCTTTCTTT. The chain recombines TRBV11-2 with TRBJ1-1; 7 nucleotides match TRBD1. The J segment lost 1 base and the V segment lost 5 bases, leaving 4 bases of the junction unmatched. This CDR3 spans 14 amino acids. The germline CDR1 and CDR2 sequences are SGHAT and FQNNGV.

The gene calls are TRBV5-1 and TRBJ2-1; tentative D call: TRBD2 (6 bases). This CDR3 contains 14 residues. Germline V gene lookup returns CDR1 SGHRS and CDR2 YFSETQ. Trimming removed 5 bases at V and 5 bases at J, with 14 bases between. CDR3 loop: CASRQLAWDNEQFF. In DNA form, the CDR3 reads TGCGCCAGCAGACAACTAGCATGGGACAATGAGCAGTTCTTC.

The chain recombines TRBV20-1 with TRBJ1-2; no clear D gene. Germline values: CDR1 DFQATT, CDR2 SNEGSKA (reference sequence). The CDR3 is 13 residues long. Trimming took off 3 bases at V and 4 bases at J, with 12 bases between the two ends. The CDR3 DNA follows: TGCAGTGCTAGTTCGATAAAGAGCTATGGCTACACCTTC. Translating gives CSASSIKSYGYTF.

The J gene is TRBJ1-2, the V gene TRBV7-9, with 7 bases identical to TRBD1. Germline CDR1 SEHNR, CDR2 FQNEAQ (reference sequence). This CDR3 spans 18 amino acids. V shed 0 bases and J 4 bases; nucleotides not matched to a gene: 14. The CDR3 nucleotides are TGTGCCAGCAGCTTAGCCGGATTAAGGGGGCAGGAAGGCTATGGCTACACCTTC. Its protein product is CASSLAGLRGQEGYGYTF.

The chain employs TRBV7-9 and TRBJ2-3; a weak D match, TRBD1 (5 bases). CDR3 length: 14 amino acids. Trimming left V 7 bases short and J 1 base short, with 12 bases between. Germline CDR1 SEHNR, CDR2 FQNEAQ (reference sequence). In nucleotides, the CDR3 is TGTGCCAGCACTCAGGGTGGTCGCACAGATACGCAGTATTTT. It encodes CASTQGGRTDTQYF. Full variable domain (outside the CDR3, taken from reference TRBV7-9 and TRBJ2-3): DTGVSQNPRHKITKRGQNVTFRCDPISEHNRLYWYRQTLGQGPEFLTYFQNEAQLEKSRLLSDRFSAERPKGSFSTLEIQRTEQGDSAMYLCASTQGGRTDTQYFGPGTRLTVL.